This record covers a single T cell receptor (beta chain). Its matching antigen is unknown. The sample belongs to a study of cytomegalovirus exposure and HLA in healthy donors. Study-level points and caveats: Researchers catalogued about 150 TCR beta chains as cytomegalovirus-associated.

Libraries were prepared by immunoSEQ multiplex PCR; TCRdb keeps only in-frame clonotypes and omits some of them. The table includes some 150,000 clones, around 87% detected once. Trimming took 0 bases from V and 0 from J, leaving 15 bases between them. Per germline, CDR1 MGHRA and CDR2 YSYEKL. The CDR3 loop spans 17 amino acids. The genes are TRBV4-1 and TRBJ2-7, with TRBD2 as a possible D gene (6 bases). Source material: PBMCs. The receptor was isolated from a woman aged 30 to 39 in good health and CMV-seronegative. CDR3 in amino acids: CASSQDGGDSYSYEQYF. As DNA, the CDR3 is TGCGCCAGCAGCCAAGACGGTGGGGACTCTTACTCCTACGAGCAGTACTTC.